A selection of T cell receptor beta chains follows, all from one sample in a study of blood T cell repertoires in COVID-19. TCRdb's table, derived via immunoSEQ multiplex PCR, lists solely in-frame clones and lacks some. Of 190,000 or so clones in the sample, roughly 87% were seen once. The sample consisted of PBMCs or T cells enriched from blood (not recorded which). The receptors stem from a man younger than 35 with acute COVID-19. The CDR3 runs from the conserved cysteine through the conserved F or W. Fields, in order: clone size, D gene, V gene, J gene, CDR3 length, CDR3 protein, CDR3 DNA. A D gene is named only where the DNA matches it firmly. Size tells how often a clone was seen (once, few, many) or the class of an expanded clone, and some rows leave it out.

.	TRBD1	TRBV28	TRBJ1-2	15	CASSLTGVGNYGYTF	TGTGCCAGCAGTTTAACAGGGGTTGGGAACTATGGCTACACCTTC
.	TRBD2	TRBV24-1	TRBJ2-1	17	CATSDKFGRDKYNEQFF	TGTGCCACCAGTGATAAGTTCGGGAGGGACAAGTACAATGAGCAGTTCTTC
few	.	TRBV4-3	TRBJ2-6	15	CASSPVTSGANVLTF	TGCGCCAGCAGCCCCGTAACTTCTGGGGCCAACGTCCTGACTTTC
.	TRBD2	TRBV27	TRBJ2-1	14	CASSLGTSGNEQFF	TGTGCCAGCAGTTTAGGGACTAGCGGGAATGAGCAGTTCTTC
.	.	TRBV2	TRBJ2-7	11	CASAGAYEQYF	TGTGCCAGCGCGGGGGCATACGAGCAGTACTTC
.	TRBD2	TRBV3-1/TRBV3-2	TRBJ2-4	16	CASNKRGREGPDIQYF	TGTGCCAGCAATAAAAGAGGTCGGGAGGGCCCTGACATTCAGTACTTC
.	.	TRBV14	TRBJ1-1	13	CASSLGQNTEAFF	TGTGCCAGCAGCCTAGGACAGAACACTGAAGCTTTCTTT
.	TRBD1	TRBV28	TRBJ2-5	13	CASSALDREPQYF	TGTGCCAGCAGTGCCCTCGACAGGGAACCCCAGTACTTC
.	.	TRBV28	TRBJ2-7	15	CASSFWRGNSYEQYF	TGTGCCAGCAGTTTTTGGAGGGGAAACTCCTACGAGCAGTACTTC
few	.	TRBV6-1	TRBJ2-7	12	CASSDSSYEQYF	TGTGCCAGCAGTGACAGCTCCTACGAGCAGTACTTC
once	.	TRBV4-1	TRBJ1-6	14	CASSLQGSNSPLHF	TGCGCCAGCAGCCTACAGGGCAGTAATTCACCCCTCCACTTT
.	.	TRBV6-1	TRBJ2-1	15	CASSEDAGSYNEQFF	TGTGCCAGCAGTGAAGATGCAGGCTCCTACAATGAGCAGTTCTTC
.	.	TRBV19	TRBJ1-1	16	CASTPARVGGMTEAFF	TGTGCCAGTACCCCGGCGAGGGTTGGGGGCATGACTGAAGCTTTCTTT
.	TRBD1	TRBV7-8	TRBJ1-5	16	CASSLARTGHNQPQHF	TGTGCCAGCAGCTTGGCGAGGACAGGGCACAATCAGCCCCAGCATTTT
once	TRBD1	TRBV7-3	TRBJ2-2	15	CASSSGQGLTGELFF	TGTGCCAGCAGCTCGGGACAGGGGCTCACCGGGGAGCTGTTTTTT
.	TRBD1	TRBV7-9	TRBJ1-1	14	CASSREQGPTEAFF	TGTGCCAGCAGCCGAGAACAGGGGCCCACTGAAGCTTTCTTT
.	.	TRBV2	TRBJ2-7	11	CASSLPYEQYF	TGTGCCAGCAGTCTCCCCTACGAGCAGTACTTC
few	TRBD1	TRBV4-1	TRBJ1-5	15	CASSLGQGGGQPQHF	TGCGCCAGCAGCCTTGGACAGGGAGGGGGACAGCCCCAGCATTTT
.	.	TRBV3-1/TRBV3-2	TRBJ1-4	14	CASSQGQVNEKLFF	TGTGCCAGCAGCCAAGGACAGGTTAATGAAAAACTGTTTTTT
.	TRBD2	TRBV18	TRBJ2-7	15	CASSRGTSGSYEQYF	TGTGCCAGCTCACGAGGGACTAGCGGGTCCTACGAGCAGTACTTC
.	.	TRBV19	TRBJ2-2	14	CASRLAANTGELFF	TGTGCCAGTAGGTTAGCAGCGAACACCGGGGAGCTGTTTTTT
.	TRBD2	TRBV6-2/TRBV6-3	TRBJ2-5	16	CASSTGTSRSQETQYF	TGTGCCAGCAGTACCGGGACTAGCCGATCACAAGAGACCCAGTACTTC
once	TRBD1	TRBV7-9	TRBJ1-1	14	CASRDRPPNTEAFF	TGTGCCAGCAGGGACAGGCCACCGAACACTGAAGCTTTCTTT
.	.	TRBV29-1	TRBJ1-1	12	CSVMGPNTEAFF	TGCAGCGTTATGGGGCCGAACACTGAAGCTTTCTTT
once	.	TRBV30	TRBJ1-1	15	CAWSKAGQGGTEAFF	TGTGCCTGGAGTAAAGCAGGCCAGGGAGGCACTGAAGCTTTCTTT
few	.	TRBV28	TRBJ1-1	12	CASSLGRGEAFF	TGTGCCAGCAGTTTAGGGAGAGGGGAAGCTTTCTTT
.	.	TRBV24-1	TRBJ2-1	17	CATSDLSSSPSYNEQFF	TGTGCCACCAGTGATTTGTCTAGTTCTCCCTCCTACAATGAGCAGTTCTTC
.	TRBD1	TRBV30	TRBJ1-1	12	CACHRGGTEAFF	TGTGCCTGCCACAGGGGGGGGACTGAAGCTTTCTTT
.	.	TRBV24-1	TRBJ1-1	14	CATLRGRMNTEAFF	TGTGCCACCCTGCGAGGGAGAATGAACACTGAAGCTTTCTTT
.	TRBD2	TRBV18	TRBJ2-5	17	CASSPRGLAGSQETQYF	TGTGCCAGCTCACCACGGGGGCTAGCGGGATCCCAAGAGACCCAGTACTTC
.	.	TRBV28	TRBJ2-7	15	CASRSPGSGSYEQYF	TGTGCCAGCAGATCACCGGGGAGTGGCTCCTACGAGCAGTACTTC
.	TRBD2	TRBV7-9	TRBJ2-5	15	CASSLVLAGGETQYF	TGTGCCAGCAGCTTAGTCTTAGCGGGGGGTGAGACCCAGTACTTC
.	TRBD1	TRBV19	TRBJ2-7	14	CASTPGTGDYEQYF	TGTGCCAGTACCCCCGGGACAGGGGATTACGAGCAGTACTTC
.	.	TRBV28	TRBJ2-3	16	CASSPTIAADRNTQYF	TGTGCCAGCAGTCCCACTATCGCCGCGGACAGAAATACGCAGTATTTT
.	TRBD1	TRBV27	TRBJ2-7	16	CASRTGGSPPTYEQYF	TGTGCCAGCAGGACAGGGGGCAGCCCACCAACCTACGAGCAGTACTTC
.	.	TRBV2	TRBJ1-4	15	CASSGRGSGNEKLFF	TGTGCCAGCAGTGGCCGGGGTTCTGGTAATGAAAAACTGTTTTTT
.	TRBD2	TRBV4-1	TRBJ2-1	16	CASSHSLAGGGNEQFF	TGCGCCAGCAGCCACAGCCTAGCGGGAGGGGGCAATGAGCAGTTCTTC
once	.	TRBV25-1	TRBJ2-1	18	CASSEDRGLAGVNNEQFF	TGTGCCAGCAGTGAGGACAGGGGGCTAGCGGGAGTTAACAATGAGCAGTTCTTC
.	TRBD2	TRBV9	TRBJ2-1	15	CASSVAGGGVDEQFF	TGTGCCAGCAGCGTAGCGGGAGGGGGGGTGGATGAGCAGTTCTTC
.	TRBD1	TRBV6-2/TRBV6-3	TRBJ1-6	16	CASSSWTGATNSPLHF	TGTGCCAGCAGTTCCTGGACAGGGGCGACTAATTCACCCCTCCACTTT
.	TRBD1	TRBV11-3	TRBJ2-7	13	CASSRTGYHEQYF	TGTGCCAGCAGCCGGACAGGGTACCACGAGCAGTACTTC
.	TRBD2	TRBV30	TRBJ2-5	17	CAWSPMLTSGFQETQYF	TGTGCCTGGAGTCCTATGCTGACTAGCGGGTTCCAAGAGACCCAGTACTTC
.	TRBD1	TRBV27	TRBJ2-1	15	CASSPGQSSYNEQFF	TGTGCCAGTTCCCCGGGACAGTCCTCCTACAATGAGCAGTTCTTC